Listed below are T cell receptor beta chains from one sample, sequenced in a study of a mutant IDH1 vaccine in newly diagnosed glioma. The antigens these receptors bind are not known. Measured with immunoSEQ multiplex PCR; TCRdb has only the in-frame clones, and not every one. The data contain roughly 51,000 clones, 84% of them singletons. This specimen was PBMCs, taken from a glioma patient whose treatment included an IDH1 peptide vaccine. These receptors all come from a woman aged 25-40 years with glioma. Some clones in this sample may be carry-over from other donors' samples. The CDR3 runs from the conserved cysteine through the conserved F or W. The D gene is left open where the match is weak. The size entry is marked missing in some rows and otherwise reads once, few, many or a size class.

-	TRBV7-9	TRBD1	TRBJ2-7	TGTGCCAGCAGCCCACAGGGGGCCACCTACGAGCAGTACTTC	CASSPQGATYEQYF
once	TRBV4-1	TRBD2	TRBJ2-5	TGCGCCAGCAGCACCTGGGGACTAGCGGGAATGGAGACCCAGTACTTC	CASSTWGLAGMETQYF
-	TRBV4-1	TRBD2	TRBJ2-7	TGCGCCAGCAGCCAAGTTGGACTAGCGGGAGTAAGCGAGCAGTACTTC	CASSQVGLAGVSEQYF
-	TRBV30	TRBD1	TRBJ2-6	TGTGCCTGGAGGGACAGGATCTACACCTCTGGGGCCAACGTCCTGACTTTC	CAWRDRIYTSGANVLTF
medium-sized	TRBV5-5	TRBD1	TRBJ2-2	TGTGCCAGCAGCACAAACAGGGGGGTGAACACCGGGGAGCTGTTTTTT	CASSTNRGVNTGELFF
-	TRBV4-2	-	TRBJ2-3	TGTGCCAGCAGCCAAGGGCTTGGAGATACGCAGTATTTT	CASSQGLGDTQYF
-	TRBV7-2	-	TRBJ1-1	TGTGCCAGCAGCCGGGGCCGGTTTGCCCCTGAAGCTTTCTTT	CASSRGRFAPEAFF
-	TRBV7-2	-	TRBJ2-7	TGTGCCAGCAGCTTAGTTACAGGATCCTACGAGCAGTACTTC	CASSLVTGSYEQYF
few	TRBV2	TRBD1	TRBJ2-2	TGTGCCAGCAGTCTACAGGGGGACACCGGGGAGCTGTTTTTT	CASSLQGDTGELFF
-	TRBV4-2	TRBD2	TRBJ2-5	TGTGCCAGCAGCCTCACCGGGACTAGCGGGGGGGGGTACCAAGAGACCCAGTACTTC	CASSLTGTSGGGYQETQYF
-	TRBV18	-	TRBJ2-7	TGTGCCAGCTCACCGGGAGGGGGAGGCCTAGGCGGAGCCTACGAGCAGTACTTC	CASSPGGGGLGGAYEQYF
few	TRBV30	-	TRBJ1-1	TGTGCCTGGAGTGTACGACGCCCGAGGGGGGACACTGAAGCTTTCTTT	CAWSVRRPRGDTEAFF
-	TRBV6-5	TRBD2	TRBJ2-3	TGTGCCAGCAGTTACTCGACTAGCGGGAGACCAGATACGCAGTATTTT	CASSYSTSGRPDTQYF
-	TRBV7-9	-	TRBJ1-1	TGTGCCAGCAGCCCGGTGAGCACTAACACTGAAGCTTTCTTT	CASSPVSTNTEAFF
-	TRBV5-6	-	TRBJ1-3	TGTGCCAGCAGCTTGGACACTGGAAACACCATATATTTT	CASSLDTGNTIYF
few	TRBV30	TRBD1	TRBJ1-4	TGTGCCGTTTCAGGGGGGTGGGGTGAAAAACTGTTTTTT	CAVSGGWGEKLFF
-	TRBV19	TRBD1	TRBJ1-2	TGTGCCAGTAGAGGGGGCGCAAAGGATGGCTACACCTTC	CASRGGAKDGYTF
-	TRBV7-8	-	TRBJ2-1	TGTGCCAGCAGCCCCGAGACTCGTTACAATGAGCAGTTCTTC	CASSPETRYNEQFF
once	TRBV30	-	TRBJ2-3	TGTGCCTGGAGTGTACCGACAGGGACTTACACAGATACGCAGTATTTT	CAWSVPTGTYTDTQYF
once	TRBV4-2	TRBD2	TRBJ2-7	TGTGCCAGCAGCCAAGATCCCTCTAGCGGGAACCGCGAGCAGTACTTC	CASSQDPSSGNREQYF
-	TRBV14	-	TRBJ2-2	TGTGCCAGCAGCCAAGATACTAGTTTTAACACCGGGGAGCTGTTTTTT	CASSQDTSFNTGELFF
-	TRBV28	-	TRBJ1-5	TGTGCCAGCAGTTTAATGGCGCTGGCTGTGAATCAGCCCCAGCATTTT	CASSLMALAVNQPQHF
-	TRBV29-1	TRBD1	TRBJ2-2	TGCAGCGTTCGGGCAGGACAGGGGGACACCGGGGAGCTGTTTTTT	CSVRAGQGDTGELFF
few	TRBV7-2	TRBD2	TRBJ2-5	TGTGCCAGCAGCTTATTCAGCGGGGACCAAGAGACCCAGTACTTC	CASSLFSGDQETQYF
once	TRBV5-6	TRBD1	TRBJ1-1	TGTGCCAGCAGCTCATCGACAGGGATGAACACTGAAGCTTTCTTT	CASSSSTGMNTEAFF
-	TRBV30	-	TRBJ1-2	TGTGCCTGGAGTGTAATAGGGCAGGGACCTACTAACTATGGCTACACCTTC	CAWSVIGQGPTNYGYTF
once	TRBV6-5	TRBD1	TRBJ1-1	TGTGCCAGCAGTAGGGGACAGGGAGCGGCCACTGAAGCTTTCTTT	CASSRGQGAATEAFF
-	TRBV5-1	-	TRBJ1-1	TGCGCCAGCAGCTTGGACGGACCGAAGAACACTGAAGCTTTCTTT	CASSLDGPKNTEAFF
-	TRBV6-6	-	TRBJ1-1	TGTGCCTTCGGAGGGGTGGGGACTGAAGCTTTCTTT	CAFGGVGTEAFF
-	TRBV5-6	-	TRBJ2-7	TGTGCCAGCAGCTGGCGGGTCCCGTACGAGCAGTACTTC	CASSWRVPYEQYF
once	TRBV7-9	-	TRBJ2-7	TGTGCCAGCAGCGACGGGACCTCCTACGAGCAGTACTTC	CASSDGTSYEQYF
-	TRBV4-1	-	TRBJ1-4	TGCGCCAGCAGCCAAGAGAAGGAAAAACTGTTTTTT	CASSQEKEKLFF
-	TRBV29-1	-	TRBJ2-1	TGCAGCTTTGGAGGTAATGAGCAGTTCTTC	CSFGGNEQFF
-	TRBV5-1	-	TRBJ2-1	TGCGCCAGCAGCTTTGAGTTGATTAGCTCCTACAATGAGCAGTTCTTC	CASSFELISSYNEQFF
once	TRBV2	TRBD1	TRBJ1-2	TGTGCCAGCAGTAGCTTTTTGGACAGGGCCTATGGCTACACCTTC	CASSSFLDRAYGYTF
-	TRBV27	TRBD1	TRBJ1-2	TGTGCCAGCAGTTTATCGAGGCAGGGGGGGAATGGCTACACCTTC	CASSLSRQGGNGYTF
-	TRBV11-2	TRBD2	TRBJ2-7	TGTGCCAGCAGTCCTGAAGGGACTAGCGGGAGCTACGAGCAGTACTTC	CASSPEGTSGSYEQYF
-	TRBV27	-	TRBJ2-7	TGTGCCAGCAGTTTAGGGTCTCATACCTACGAGCAGTACTTC	CASSLGSHTYEQYF
-	TRBV4-1	-	TRBJ2-7	TGCGCCAGCAGCCCCCTGGTAGGGCAGGACAACGAGCAGTACTTC	CASSPLVGQDNEQYF
-	TRBV19	-	TRBJ2-1	TGTGCCAGTAGTCCGTCAGGTCTCAGCTCCTACAATGAGCAGTTCTTC	CASSPSGLSSYNEQFF
-	TRBV2	-	TRBJ2-7	TGTGCCAGCAGTGTCATCGCCTACGAGCAGTACTTC	CASSVIAYEQYF
-	TRBV2	-	TRBJ1-2	TGTGCCAGCAGTGAAGCTTGGCGGGCAGGCTCGGCGAACTATGGCTACACCTTC	CASSEAWRAGSANYGYTF